Following are 21 T cell receptor beta chains from one sample sequenced in a study of blood T cell repertoires in COVID-19. Profiled with immunoSEQ multiplex PCR; TCRdb holds only in-frame clones, not every one. The sample consists of more than 85,000 clones, nearly 85% of them appearing once. Input material: peripheral blood. The receptor set was obtained from a woman between 50 and 59 years old with acute or convalescent COVID-19.

The chain carries TRBV5-1 and TRBJ2-7; maybe TRBD2 (5 bases). From germline, CDR1 is SGHRS and CDR2 YFSETQ. Trimming left V 4 bases short and J 5 bases short, with 13 bases between. This CDR3 is built from 13 residues. CDR3 amino acids: CASSRTDLDEQYF. In DNA form, the CDR3 reads TGCGCCAGCAGCCGGACGGACTTGGACGAGCAGTACTTC.

The rearrangement joins TRBV5-5 to TRBJ2-7, with D hard to call. CDR1 and CDR2 from the germline V gene are SGHKS and YYEKEE (reference sequence). The V end lost 2 bases, the J end lost 3 bases, and 6 bases lay between the germline ends. There are 12 residues in the CDR3. In DNA form, the CDR3 reads TGTGCCAGCAGCTTCCCGGGCTACGAGCAGTACTTC. Its translation: CASSFPGYEQYF.

This clone has a handful of counts. The rearrangement joins TRBV18 to TRBJ1-5; D is ambiguous. CDR1 and CDR2 from the germline V gene are KGHSH and LQKENI. Trimming shortened V by 0 bases and J by 1 base, and 7 bases separated the two germline ends. The CDR3 length is 15 residues. This CDR3 is CASSPPGRSNQPQHF. CDR3 DNA sequence: TGTGCCAGCTCACCACCCGGCAGGAGCAATCAGCCCCAGCATTTT.

This chain joins TRBV15 and TRBJ1-1; 11 nucleotides match TRBD1. The J segment lost 4 bases and the V segment lost 5 bases, leaving 9 bases of the junction unmatched. The CDR3 covers 16 residues. CDR1 is LNHNV and CDR2 is YYDKDF in the germline V gene (reference sequence). Written as DNA, the CDR3 is TGTGCCACCAGCCGCGGACAGGGGGCTGGGAGCACTGAAGCTTTCTTT. Translated: CATSRGQGAGSTEAFF.

The V call is TRBV19, the J call TRBJ2-3; 9 bases align to TRBD1. This CDR3 contains 16 residues. Germline V gene lookup returns CDR1 LNHDA and CDR2 SQIVND (reference sequence). V dropped 5 bases and J dropped 5; count of bases not matched to a gene: 11. CDR3 DNA: TGTGCCAGTAGTGATGACAGGGGGACCCCACGAGATACGCAGTATTTT. Its protein product is CASSDDRGTPRDTQYF.

The chain recombines TRBV5-1 with TRBJ1-5; D is unresolved. Germline assignment: CDR1 SGHRS and CDR2 YFSETQ. The CDR3 is 15 amino acids. Trimming cost V 1 base and J 3 bases, with 11 bases left between them. As DNA, the CDR3 is TGCGCCAGCAGCTTGACGGGAGCCTCCAATCAGCCCCAGCATTTT. Protein product: CASSLTGASNQPQHF.

The chain carries TRBV18 and TRBJ1-2, with a weak D call TRBD1 (5 bases). This CDR3 has 14 amino acids. With 4 bases removed from V and 5 bases from J, the gap between germline ends came to 14 bases. CDR1 and CDR2 from the germline V gene are KGHSH and LQKENI. The CDR3 loop reads CASSLGVQVYGYTF. The CDR3 nucleotides are TGTGCCAGCTCACTAGGGGTACAGGTTTATGGCTACACCTTC.

The V call is TRBV7-8, the J call TRBJ1-5, with TRBD1 matching 8 bases. The CDR3 extends over 15 amino acids. The V segment lost 1 base and the J segment 5 bases; nucleotides outside the gene matches: 4. Germline CDR1 reads SGHVS; CDR2 reads FQNEAQ. The CDR3: CASSLDRGGYQPQHF. The CDR3 coding sequence is TGTGCCAGCAGCTTAGACAGGGGGGGATATCAGCCCCAGCATTTT.

The chain carries TRBV2 and TRBJ2-2; D ambiguous. The germline V gene encodes CDR1 SNHLY and CDR2 FYNNEI. This CDR3 contains 15 residues. V gave up 7 bases and J gave up 6 bases, with 18 bases separating them. The CDR3 sequence: CASIESPGVAGELFF. The CDR3, as DNA: TGTGCCAGCATCGAAAGCCCCGGTGTGGCCGGGGAGCTGTTTTTT.

The chain carries TRBV2 and TRBJ1-3; TRBD1 aligns across 10 bases. Looked up from germline, CDR1 is SNHLY and CDR2 is FYNNEI. There are 15 residues in the CDR3. The junction had 7 bases not matched to a gene; V was cut back by 7 bases and J by 4 bases. CDR3 nucleotides: TGTGCCAGCACCACCGGGACAGGGGCAGGAAACACCATATATTTT. Translating gives CASTTGTGAGNTIYF.

The chain recombines TRBV11-2 with TRBJ2-1; TRBD2 aligns across 16 bases. The length of the CDR3 is 16 residues. V trimming: 5 bases; J trimming: 9 bases; junction bases outside the gene matches: 7. Germline V gene sequence: CDR1 SGHAT, CDR2 FQNNGV. The CDR3 DNA sequence: TGTGCCAGCAGCAGAGGGACTAGCGGGGGGGTCGGTGAGCAGTTCTTC. Translation gives CASSRGTSGGVGEQFF.

This rearrangement joins TRBV6-5 to TRBJ1-4; TRBD1 aligns across 8 bases. V trimming: 5 bases; J trimming: 4 bases; junction bases outside the gene matches: 6. This CDR3 comprises 15 residues. Germline CDR1 is MNHEY and CDR2 is SVGAGI. CDR3 amino acids: CASSSRGLGNEKLFF. CDR3 in DNA: TGTGCCAGCAGTAGCAGGGGGCTGGGTAATGAAAAACTGTTTTTT.

The chain is built from TRBV5-5 and TRBJ2-7, with unresolved D. Trimming stripped 4 bases from V and 2 bases from J, with 10 bases between. Germline values: CDR1 SGHKS, CDR2 YYEKEE (reference sequence). CDR3 length: 13 amino acids. Here the CDR3 reads CASSLTDTYEQYF. Here the CDR3 DNA reads TGTGCCAGCAGCCTAACAGATACCTACGAGCAGTACTTC. Together with reference TRBV5-5 and TRBJ2-7, the CDR3 gives the full variable domain: DAGVTQSPTHLIKTRGQQVTLRCSPISGHKSVSWYQQVLGQGPQFIFQYYEKEERGRGNFPDRFSARQFPNYSSELNVNALLLGDSALYLCASSLTDTYEQYFGPGTRLTVT.

V and J are TRBV19 and TRBJ1-6; D unresolved. Germline V CDR1 and CDR2: LNHDA, SQIVND (reference sequence). CDR3 size: 13 residues. Trimming shortened V by 8 bases and J by 0 bases, and 5 bases separated the two germline ends. The CDR3 spells CASGSSYNSPLHF. In DNA form, the CDR3 reads TGTGCCAGTGGGAGCTCCTATAATTCACCCCTCCACTTT.

The genes are TRBV5-8 and TRBJ1-5; 7 nucleotides match TRBD1. Germline CDR1 is SGHTS and CDR2 is YDEGEE. The CDR3 has 15 residues. Trimming cost V 5 bases and J 2 bases; bases outside gene matches: 7. The CDR3 here is CASRRYGTGNQPQHF. In DNA form, the CDR3 reads TGTGCCAGCAGACGCTATGGGACAGGCAATCAGCCCCAGCATTTT. Full variable domain (missing parts from reference TRBV5-8 and TRBJ1-5): EAGVTQSPTHLIKTRGQQATLRCSPISGHTSVYWYQQALGLGLQFLLWYDEGEERNRGNFPPRFSGRQFPNYSSELNVNALELEDSALYLCASRRYGTGNQPQHFGDGTRLSIL.

This clone was seen just once. The rearrangement joins TRBV12-5 to TRBJ1-5; weak D call: TRBD1 (6 bases). V lost 0 bases, J lost 14 bases, and 11 bases lay in between. This CDR3 is built from 12 residues. CDR1 is LGHNT and CDR2 is FRNRAP in the germline V gene. The CDR3 protein is CASGLVTGQKHF. The CDR3 DNA sequence: TGTGCTAGTGGTTTGGTAACAGGGCAGAAGCATTTT.

The chain couples TRBV10-3 to TRBJ1-3, with 9 bases that match TRBD1. This CDR3 is built from 12 residues. V was pared by 3 bases and J by 16 bases, with 7 bases of the junction left unmatched. Per germline, CDR1 ENHRY and CDR2 SYGVKD. The CDR3 here is CAISDRNDRGYF. Here the CDR3 DNA reads TGTGCCATCAGTGATCGTAATGACAGGGGGTATTTT.

This chain uses TRBV24-1 with TRBJ1-6; the D is unclear. CDR1 KGHDR and CDR2 SFDVKD come from the germline V gene. V was cut by 12 bases and J by 0 bases, with 20 bases left in between. This CDR3 has 17 residues. CDR3 in amino acids: CAPLWSPGYSYNSPLHF. For the CDR3, the DNA is TGTGCCCCTTTGTGGTCACCGGGGTACTCCTATAATTCACCCCTCCACTTT.

This chain joins TRBV7-8 and TRBJ1-1, with D possibly matching TRBD1 (5 bases). This CDR3 has 13 residues. Germline lookup yields CDR1 SGHVS and CDR2 FQNEAQ. The germline V and J ends were trimmed by 6 bases and 1 base, with 9 bases remaining between them. CDR3 sequence (DNA): TGTGCCAGCAGTCCTCAGGGGAACACTGAAGCTTTCTTT. It yields the protein CASSPQGNTEAFF.

V is TRBV6-5 and J is TRBJ1-4; D unresolved. Germline V CDR1 and CDR2: MNHEY, SVGAGI. V dropped 6 bases and J dropped 10 bases, with 18 bases sitting between them. CDR3 length: 14 amino acids. The CDR3 DNA is TGTGCCAGCAGCACCAGGTCTTTTGAGGGAAAACTGTTTTTT. It translates to CASSTRSFEGKLFF.

This chain uses TRBV29-1 with TRBJ1-1; D is unresolved. V shed 6 bases and J shed 1 base, with 9 bases lying between them. Germline V gene lookup returns CDR1 SQVTM and CDR2 ANQGSEA. This CDR3 is 12 amino acids long. This CDR3 is CSVSSTNTEAFF. The CDR3 nucleotides read TGCAGCGTCTCCAGTACGAACACTGAAGCTTTCTTT.